The source of this TCR beta chain is a study of T cells expressing NK-cell markers. About the research overall: The authors derived TCR beta repertoires from sorted CD3+CD56+NKG2C+, CD3+CD56+NKG2C- and CD3+CD56-NKG2C+ T cells. General study findings and limits: Dominant NKG2C+ clonotypes made up about 1.0-7.5% of CD8+ T cells in roughly six donors.

A remark on this clonotype: Its antigen is undetermined.

TCR beta cDNA was made by 5'RACE template switching with UMIs. TCRdb reprocessed the 5' RACE reads and keeps a single row for each CDR3 protein, giving no DNA. The sample holds about 550,000 distinct CDR3 sequences. Germline values: CDR1 ENHRY, CDR2 SYGVKD. The CDR3 is 14 amino acids. This TCR derives from a man aged 18 to 35 in good health. The chain links TRBV10-3 to TRBJ2-1; TCRdb designates TRBD2, a call that cannot be tested without DNA. Sequenced sample: blood T cells: a sorted CD56 or NKG2C T cell subset, CD4+ or CD8+ T cells, or bulk PBMC T cells (not recorded which). The CDR3 sequence is CAITRKREGREQFF.